What follows describes a single T cell receptor (beta chain). The clone's antigen remains unknown. Within one base of it there is no much larger clone, and no base qualities were kept. The cohort consisted of more than 650 healthy bone marrow donors. At the time of sampling, all cohort members were nominally healthy, though unrecorded immune exposures were likely present. The donor tested CMV seropositive and was one of the 289 seropositive cohort members. Every donor gave a peripheral blood sample, and the peripheral blood mononuclear cells from that sample were used for TCR beta sequencing. Genomic DNA extraction from the blood cell samples was performed with the Qiagen DNeasy Blood Extraction Kit. The CDR3 holds 15 amino acids from the cysteine to the phenylalanine. CDR3 DNA is the only sequence kept; it has 45 bases, read in frame from the first base. The germline V gene encodes CDR1 SGHTA and CDR2 FQGNSA. V is reduced by 3 bases and J by 4 bases, leaving a spacing of 15 bases between them.

The sample comes from a study of cytomegalovirus exposure and HLA in healthy donors (dated 2017 in TCRdb). With regard to the full study: According to an earlier analysis of 450 to 650 of the donors, about 190 million T cells yielded over 100 million unique TCR beta sequences and approximately 300 Gb of sequence data. Roughly 320 gigabases of sequencing data and approximately 92 million unique TCR sequences made up an early release that covered fewer than 650 HLA-typed donors. The genetic ancestry cluster associated with self-reported Caucasian donors included 81% of the 300 to 450 genotyped donors. The aim of the study was to test whether cataloging public T cell receptors could identify signatures of past pathogen exposure. Using immunosequencing, the study profiled T cell repertoires from some 670 subjects and related those repertoires to cytomegalovirus serostatus. Along with the approximately 700-subject first cohort, a separate validation cohort of about 110 different subjects was used. To predict cytomegalovirus infection status, the study brought together high-throughput TCR immunosequencing, statistical association of individual TCRs with disease status, and machine learning. In a later analysis, previously published TCR beta repertoires from fewer than 750 donors were re-analyzed and high-resolution HLA genotyping was added so that TCR occurrence patterns could be studied. The later analysis used no new phenotypic data to find candidate immune exposures, relying instead on TCR beta sequences and their occurrence across donors. To decide whether each TCR beta V gene segment behaved as functional or pseudogenic, an earlier analysis of approximately 600 of the donors relied on high-throughput TCR beta sequencing. Donor age, sex, ethnicity and CMV serostatus were compiled together with the repertoire data. In a later genetic analysis, genome-wide SNP genotypes for 398 of the 666 donors were used, and that subset was treated as a discovery cohort. All discovery cohort repertoires had been generated using a single sequencing platform. Both class I and class II loci were covered by HLA typing, at four-digit resolution. Typing coverage varied by locus: roughly 620-640 donors for A, B, C, DRB1 and DQB1; about 520 for DQA1; about 570 for DPA1; 400 to 480 for DPB1. Roughly five DR-DQ haplotypes were handled as single units for association and clustering because linkage in the cohort was strong. Across around 400 genotyped donors of the cohort, an average of about 240,000 unique TCR beta nucleotide sequences per donor were sequenced, and around 20% of those sequences were non-productive.

Library generation was performed with the immunoSEQ multiplex PCR assay. For the multiplex PCR, a mixture combining 60 forward primers for TCR Vbeta segments and 13 reverse primers for TCR Jbeta segments was used. The CDR3 region of rearranged TCR beta genes was amplified from genomic DNA with a multiplex PCR assay. The Illumina HiSeq System was used to sequence the amplified TCR beta libraries as 87-base-pair reads. Processing in the source paper ran as follows. A later analysis tallied approximately 87 million unique TCR beta chains across the 640 or so repertoires, and some 10 million of those chains were shared by two or more donors. Raw reads were error-corrected and collapsed into unique sequences by a nearest-neighbor algorithm in which closely related sequences were merged to remove PCR and sequencing errors. CDR3 sequences were aligned to IMGT reference sequences to assign V, D and J gene segments. Each retained sequence needed at least a six-nucleotide match to both a V gene segment and a J gene segment. Rearrangements were called productive when the CDR3 lacked stop codons and stayed in frame with V and J; all others were non-productive. Following IMGT convention, CDR3 was defined as the stretch from the second conserved V-encoded cysteine to the conserved J-encoded phenylalanine. Sequences without an unambiguous match to a single V gene segment were excluded from the earlier analysis of about 640 of the donors. An earlier analysis of fewer than 750 of the donors classified V segments as functional when productive rearrangements were above 56.7% and as segregating when the standard deviation between donors was above 5%. A statistical classification framework was built to diagnose cytomegalovirus status from the catalog of TCR beta chain sequences. V and J gene assignment, in a later analysis, came from comparing TCR nucleotide sequences with IMGT/GENE-DB human TR gene sequences. The TCRdist pipeline was used in a later analysis to assign CDR3 sequences and most-parsimonious VDJ recombination scenarios. A later analysis defined each TCR beta chain by its CDR3 amino acid sequence plus V-gene family, and excluded reads lacking a unique V-gene family. To address suspected cross-contamination and a sequencing artifact, a later analysis removed a few hundred highly shared, low-generation-probability nucleotide sequences. In a later analysis, a clonal expansion index was calculated for each public chain from normalized within-repertoire ranks of inferred template counts. Generation probabilities in a later analysis came from a VDJ recombination model fitted to out-of-frame rearrangements, and those results were checked against IGoR. A later analysis scored TCR-TCR, TCR-HLA and TCR-CMV co-occurrence with hypergeometric tests, applying a repertoire-size bias correction to TCR pairs. A later analysis estimated false discovery rates by permuting HLA or CMV assignments 20 times. In a later analysis, co-occurring TCRs were grouped using DBSCAN, and TCRdist sequence similarity was added for clustering within HLA-allele-positive subsets. Repertoires with fewer than 30,000 or more than 120,000 public chains were left out of co-occurrence clustering, as were five repertoires with anomalous nucleotide sharing. Held by TCRdb, this immuneACCESS table contains in-frame sequences only and omits some clones. Under half of the omission traces to an unresolved V gene where checked; the cause of the rest is unknown. D and trimming come from the DNA, and the V and J calls and clone size come from that table. A total of about 110,000 clones appear in this sample, 69% of them only once. The ten largest make up about 5.5% of the sample.

The study at large found these results: Because HLA typing was missing for some donors at each locus, association tests included only the typed subset. This cohort had only TCR beta chains sequenced, and the lack of alpha or paired-chain data limited which features could be detected. Because the 87-base-pair reads could not distinguish some IMGT-functional V segments, including TRBV6-2 and TRBV6-3, those segments were excluded. The authors suggested that the approach could potentially be generalized to other disease states and immunological phenotypes. In a later analysis, most CMV-associated TCR beta chains were found to appear HLA-restricted, with HLA associations seemingly driven largely by CMV exposure. While some public TCRs were present in many individuals, most TCR sequences turned up only very rarely across donors. The study gave a list of 150 to 200 TCR beta chains associated with cytomegalovirus. When HLA alleles, especially DR and DQ, strongly co-occurred, attributing TCR associations to individual alleles was difficult. According to a later genetic analysis, donors in an Asian-associated ancestry cluster had fewer N-insertions in productive TCRs than the approximately 650-donor mean. In a later analysis, HLA-associated TCR beta chains were found to be more clonally expanded and to have lower generation probabilities than equally common non-associated chains. In an earlier analysis of 587 of the donors, most TCR beta V segments appeared in productive rearrangements about 90% or about 30% of the time, broadly matching IMGT annotations. In a later analysis, TCR association rates were found to vary across HLA loci, with the most associated TCRs seen for DRB1 alleles and the fewest for HLA-C alleles. The presence/absence analyses assumed that sequencing depth was roughly uniform across donors, and that assumption may not be true. In vitro tests confirmed that a few of the cytomegalovirus-associated TCR beta chains recognize cytomegalovirus antigens. A further reported finding was that TCR beta sequences accurately predicted the HLA-A and HLA-B alleles for most subjects in the first cohort. At a false discovery rate of 0.05, a later analysis linked roughly 17,000 TCR beta sequences to specific HLA alleles. Linkage disequilibrium might explain the correlated functional status among segregating V segments, but an unknown experimental factor could not be excluded. Immune exposure information for the cohort was limited to CMV serostatus. In both the original and validation cohorts, the classifier was reported to diagnose cytomegalovirus status with high specificity and sensitivity. Several of the top co-occurrence clusters appeared to be linked to parvovirus B19, influenza, CMV and Epstein-Barr virus, according to a later analysis. In a later genetic analysis, a missense DCLRE1C variant was associated with V-gene and J-gene trimming of TCR beta chains, and the association was replicated in an independent cohort. The earlier analysis of about 600 of the donors excluded roughly 17 rarely observed V segments, including chromosome 9 orphons, because counts were too low. A cluster of highly shared sequence variants was judged likely to represent a technical artifact of the sequencing pipeline.

The chain is assembled from TRBV7-2 and TRBJ2-5; tentative D gene TRBD1, with 5 bases matching. Sequencing was performed on PBMCs. The receptor was derived from a woman in her seventies in good health and CMV-seropositive. The CDR3 region: CASSLFQGIGETQYF. The DNA sequence is as follows: TGTGCCAGCAGCTTGTTCCAGGGAATAGGAGAGACCCAGTACTTC.